This T cell receptor (beta chain) appears in the sequencing data of a study of OX40 agonist ivuxolimab in advanced cancers. Study-wide background: Cancers in dose escalation were hepatocellular, melanoma, renal cell and head and neck.

Study results and caveats: Certain nonresponders likewise exhibited a low normalized T-cell clonal expansion.

The CDR3 totals 19 residues. The germline V gene has CDR1 MNHEY and CDR2 SMNVEV (reference sequence). J lost 4 bases, V lost 0 bases, and 11 bases had no gene match. TCRdb's table, derived via immunoSEQ multiplex PCR, lists solely in-frame clones and lacks some. The table shows roughly 72,000 clones, with approximately 94% occurring only once. As to this clone: Its specificity is unknown.

Sequenced here: CD4+ or CD8+ T cells sorted from blood, sampled in a trial of the OX40 agonist ivuxolimab. V is TRBV27 and J is TRBJ2-3, with 12 bases aligning to TRBD2. The source of this sequence is an adult with an advanced solid tumor such as melanoma, head and neck, liver or kidney cancer. The CDR3 protein is CASSLSRGTSGLSADTQYF. Written as DNA, the CDR3 is TGTGCCAGCAGTTTATCCCGGGGGACTAGCGGGTTGAGTGCAGATACGCAGTATTTT.